This T cell receptor (beta chain) was sequenced in a study of cytomegalovirus exposure and HLA in healthy donors. The study's findings and limits: Information on immune exposure was restricted to one variable (CMV serostatus). Using a false discovery rate of 0.05, a later analysis showed that approximately 18,000 TCR beta sequences were associated with HLA alleles.

This clone was observed a single time. No antigen is known for it. Primers included in the PCR were 60 Vbeta and 13 Jbeta primers. Measured with immunoSEQ multiplex PCR; TCRdb has only the in-frame clones, and not every one. The sample carries about 110,000 clones, over 65% recorded once. Sample: PBMCs. This clonotype was obtained from a female donor in good health and CMV-seropositive.

The CDR3 reads CASSEANGDYGYTF. CDR3 nucleotide sequence: TGTGCCAGCAGTGAAGCGAACGGAGACTATGGCTACACCTTC. This rearrangement joins TRBV6-1 to TRBJ1-2; unclear D gene. Trimming stripped 0 bases from V and 3 bases from J, with 8 bases between. This CDR3 has 14 amino acids. Germline V gene lookup returns CDR1 MNHNS and CDR2 SASEGT.